This T cell receptor beta chain stems from a study of blood T cells in healthy people across ages. Those donating, healthy Caucasian individuals from Russia, were aged roughly 6 to 90. This clonotype has a handful of counts. Germline CDR1 and CDR2: MDHEN and SYDVKM. With 5 bases clipped from V and 1 base from J, the junction kept 6 bases outside the gene matches. The CDR3 length is 15 residues. A second PCR, run for roughly 7 to 12 cycles, used a sample-barcoded 5' primer plus a J-beta primer mix. One entry per CDR3 protein results from TCRdb running MiXCR on the 5' RACE reads. Of fewer than 2 million distinct CDR3 sequences in the sample, around 42% were seen once.

The specimen was blood. This clonotype originated in a human donor in good health. The chain couples TRBV28 to TRBJ1-1; 8 nucleotides agree with TRBD1. For the CDR3, the DNA is TGTGCCAGCAGTGGAGCCGGGACAGGGAACACTGAAGCTTTCTTT. It yields the protein CASSGAGTGNTEAFF.